This entry describes one T cell receptor beta chain. Its antigen is still unknown. The method was immunoSEQ multiplex PCR; TCRdb's version includes in-frame clones alone and lacks a portion of them. The top ten clones hold less than 0.75% of a sample with around 77,000 clones, about 85% of them seen once. This entry is derived from a study of OX40 agonist ivuxolimab in advanced cancers. After removal of 0 bases from V and 3 bases from J, the junction contained 8 bases not matched to a gene. Per germline, CDR1 SGHRS and CDR2 YFSETQ. This CDR3 has 16 amino acids. Whole-study results and caveats: At 0.1 to 3.0 mg/kg, CD4+ and CD8+ blood T cells expanded clonally by week 6.

The sequencing used CD4+ or CD8+ T cells sorted from blood, collected in a trial of the OX40 agonist ivuxolimab. This chain links TRBV5-1 with TRBJ2-5, with TRBD1 matching over 7 bases. The clonotype originates from an adult with an advanced solid tumor such as melanoma, head and neck, liver or kidney cancer. The CDR3 is CASSLEDSTGKETQYF. CDR3 coding DNA: TGCGCCAGCAGCTTGGAGGATTCGACAGGGAAAGAGACCCAGTACTTC.